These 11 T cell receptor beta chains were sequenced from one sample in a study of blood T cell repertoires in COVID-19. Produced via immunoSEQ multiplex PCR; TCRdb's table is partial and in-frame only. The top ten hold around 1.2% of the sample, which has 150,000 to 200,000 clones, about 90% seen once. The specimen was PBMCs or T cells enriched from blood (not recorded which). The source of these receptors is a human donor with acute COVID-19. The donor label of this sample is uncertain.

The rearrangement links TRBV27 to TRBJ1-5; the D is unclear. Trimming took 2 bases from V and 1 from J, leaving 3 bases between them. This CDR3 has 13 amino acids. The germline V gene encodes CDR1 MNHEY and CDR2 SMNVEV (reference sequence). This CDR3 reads CASSLTSNQPQHF. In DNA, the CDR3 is TGTGCCAGCAGTTTAACAAGCAATCAGCCCCAGCATTTT.

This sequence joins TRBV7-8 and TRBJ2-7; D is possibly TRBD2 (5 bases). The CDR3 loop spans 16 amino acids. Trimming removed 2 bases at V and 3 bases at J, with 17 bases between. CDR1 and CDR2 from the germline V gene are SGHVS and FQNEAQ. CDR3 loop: CASSLFGQAGNYEQYF. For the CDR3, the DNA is TGTGCCAGCAGCTTATTTGGGCAGGCCGGGAACTACGAGCAGTACTTC. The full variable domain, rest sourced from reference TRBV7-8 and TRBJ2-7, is GAGVSQSPRYKVAKRGQDVALRCDPISGHVSLFWYQQALGQGPEFLTYFQNEAQLDKSGLPSDRFFAERPEGSVSTLKIQRTQQEDSAVYLCASSLFGQAGNYEQYFGPGTRLTVT.

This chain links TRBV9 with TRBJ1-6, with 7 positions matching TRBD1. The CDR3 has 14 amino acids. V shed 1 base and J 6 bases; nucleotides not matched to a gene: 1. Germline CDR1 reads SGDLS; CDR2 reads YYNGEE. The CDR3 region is CASSVKGANSPLHF. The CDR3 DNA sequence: TGTGCCAGCAGCGTAAAGGGGGCTAATTCACCCCTCCACTTT.

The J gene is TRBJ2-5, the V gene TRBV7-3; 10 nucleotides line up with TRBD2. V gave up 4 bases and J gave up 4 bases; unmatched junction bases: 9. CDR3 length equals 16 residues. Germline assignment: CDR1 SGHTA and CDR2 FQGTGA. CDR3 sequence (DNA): TGTGCCAGCAGCTCAAGACTAAGCGGGGGGGCAGAGACCCAGTACTTC. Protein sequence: CASSSRLSGGAETQYF.

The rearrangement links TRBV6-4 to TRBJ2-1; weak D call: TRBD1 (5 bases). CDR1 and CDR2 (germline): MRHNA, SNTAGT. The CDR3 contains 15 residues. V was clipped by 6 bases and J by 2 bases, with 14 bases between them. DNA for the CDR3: TGTGCCAGCAGCCCGGACACCGGTACCTACAATGAGCAGTTCTTC. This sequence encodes CASSPDTGTYNEQFF.

CDR3 protein: CASSYGTGVSPLHF. For the CDR3, the DNA is TGTGCCAGCAGTTACGGGACAGGGGTCTCACCCCTCCACTTT. This chain connects TRBV6-5 to TRBJ1-6, with 10 bases lining up with TRBD1. This CDR3 contains 14 residues. After removal of 2 bases from V and 10 bases from J, the junction contained 2 bases not matched to a gene. Looked up from germline, CDR1 is MNHEY and CDR2 is SVGAGI.

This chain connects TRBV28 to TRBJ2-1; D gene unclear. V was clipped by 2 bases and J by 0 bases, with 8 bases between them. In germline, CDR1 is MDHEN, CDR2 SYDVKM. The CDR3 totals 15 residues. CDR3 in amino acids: CASSLGLSSYNEQFF. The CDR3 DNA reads TGTGCCAGCAGTTTAGGGCTGAGCTCCTACAATGAGCAGTTCTTC.

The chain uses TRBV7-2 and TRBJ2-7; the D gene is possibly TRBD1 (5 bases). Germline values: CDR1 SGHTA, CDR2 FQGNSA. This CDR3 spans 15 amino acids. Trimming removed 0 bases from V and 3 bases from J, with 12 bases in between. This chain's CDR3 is CASSLAPDTYYEQYF. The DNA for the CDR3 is TGTGCCAGCAGCTTAGCGCCGGACACTTACTACGAGCAGTACTTC.

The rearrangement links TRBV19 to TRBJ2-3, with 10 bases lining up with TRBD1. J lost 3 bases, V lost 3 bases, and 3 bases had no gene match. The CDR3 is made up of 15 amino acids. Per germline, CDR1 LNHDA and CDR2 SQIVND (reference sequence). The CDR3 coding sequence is TGTGCCAGTAGTATCCGGGACAGGGGAACAGATACGCAGTATTTT. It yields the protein CASSIRDRGTDTQYF.

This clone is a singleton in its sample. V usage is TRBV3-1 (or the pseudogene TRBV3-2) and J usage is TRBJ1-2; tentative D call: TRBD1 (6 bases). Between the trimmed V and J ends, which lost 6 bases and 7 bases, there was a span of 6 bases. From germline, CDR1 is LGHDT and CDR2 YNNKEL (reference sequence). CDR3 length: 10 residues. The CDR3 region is CASRGGGYTF. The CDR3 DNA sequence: TGTGCCAGCAGAGGGGGTGGCTACACCTTC.

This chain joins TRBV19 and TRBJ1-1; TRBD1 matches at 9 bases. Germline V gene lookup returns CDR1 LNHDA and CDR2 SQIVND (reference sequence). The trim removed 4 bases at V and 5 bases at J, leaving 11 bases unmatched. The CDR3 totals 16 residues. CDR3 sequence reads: CASSKQYKQGATEAFF. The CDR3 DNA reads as TGTGCCAGTAGTAAACAGTACAAACAGGGGGCAACTGAAGCTTTCTTT. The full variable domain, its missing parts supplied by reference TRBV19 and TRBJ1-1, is DGGITQSPKYLFRKEGQNVTLSCEQNLNHDAMYWYRQDPGQGLRLIYYSQIVNDFQKGDIAEGYSVSREKKESFPLTVTSAQKNPTAFYLCASSKQYKQGATEAFFGQGTRLTVV.